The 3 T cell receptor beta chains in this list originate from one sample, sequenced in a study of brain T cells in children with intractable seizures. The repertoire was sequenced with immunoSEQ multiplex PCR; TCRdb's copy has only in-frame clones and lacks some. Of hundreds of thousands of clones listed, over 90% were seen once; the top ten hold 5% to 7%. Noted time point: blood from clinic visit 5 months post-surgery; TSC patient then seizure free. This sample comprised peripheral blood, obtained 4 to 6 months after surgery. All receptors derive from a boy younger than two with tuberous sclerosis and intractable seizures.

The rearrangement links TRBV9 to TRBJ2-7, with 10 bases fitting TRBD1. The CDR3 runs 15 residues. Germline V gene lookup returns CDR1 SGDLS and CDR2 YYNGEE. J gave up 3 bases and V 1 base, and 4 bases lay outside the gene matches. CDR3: CASSVTGTGDYEQYF. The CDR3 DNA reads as TGTGCCAGCAGCGTAACCGGGACAGGGGACTACGAGCAGTACTTC.

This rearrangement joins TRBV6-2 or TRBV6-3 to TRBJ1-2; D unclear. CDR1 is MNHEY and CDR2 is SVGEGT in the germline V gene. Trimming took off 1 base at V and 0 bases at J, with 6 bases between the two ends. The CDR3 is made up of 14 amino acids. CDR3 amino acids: CASSYFGANYGYTF. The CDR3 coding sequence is TGTGCCAGCAGTTACTTCGGGGCTAACTATGGCTACACCTTC.

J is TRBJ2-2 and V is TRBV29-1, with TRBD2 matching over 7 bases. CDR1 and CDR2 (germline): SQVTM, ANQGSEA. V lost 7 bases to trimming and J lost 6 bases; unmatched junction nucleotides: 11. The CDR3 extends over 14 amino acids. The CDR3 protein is CSGTPGGSAGELFF. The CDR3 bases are TGCAGCGGGACGCCCGGGGGGTCGGCCGGGGAGCTGTTTTTT.